These T cell receptor beta chains were read from a single sample in a study of blood T cells in healthy people across ages. From the 5' RACE reads, TCRdb called clonotypes with MiXCR, one entry per CDR3 protein. The table shows roughly 1.5 million distinct CDR3 sequences, with roughly two fifths occurring only once. The sequencing input was blood. The receptors derive from a woman under 30 in good health. The CDR3 runs from the conserved cysteine through the conserved F or W.

cdr3_aa v_call cdr3_length j_call
CASSQTSNEQYF TRBV3-1 12 TRBJ2-7
CASSLEAPGEFHSPLHF TRBV7-6 17 TRBJ1-6
CASSIRDGNQPQHF TRBV19 14 TRBJ1-5
CASSSLAGRYKTQYF TRBV27 15 TRBJ2-3
CASSPGTGVPTYGYTF TRBV12-3/TRBV12-4 16 TRBJ1-2
CASSRFKETQYF TRBV7-8 12 TRBJ2-5
CASSLCPTRYVACEQFF TRBV7-8 17 TRBJ2-1
CASSLGPDRYQHF TRBV12-3/TRBV12-4 13 TRBJ1-5
CASSPRGRLHRNEQYF TRBV12-3/TRBV12-4 16 TRBJ2-7
CASSLLTEEQYF TRBV7-8 12 TRBJ2-7
CASSQLGLTYEQYF TRBV14 14 TRBJ2-7
CSASPTIVFFSYEQYF TRBV20-1 16 TRBJ2-7
CSARDSQSYEQYF TRBV20-1 13 TRBJ2-7
CASSPWREVTGELFF TRBV11-2 15 TRBJ2-2
CTSSLTSDRYYEQYF TRBV7-2 15 TRBJ2-7
CASSSRDGYNSPLHF TRBV7-2 15 TRBJ1-6
CASSLLPKQGKAANYGYTF TRBV4-1 19 TRBJ1-2
CSASKGNEQFF TRBV20-1 11 TRBJ2-1
CASSPQGGNSPLHF TRBV7-8 14 TRBJ1-6
CASSDDRVEEQYF TRBV7-8 13 TRBJ2-7
CASSALKNTEAFF TRBV9 13 TRBJ1-1
CAISEPNSPLHF TRBV10-3 12 TRBJ1-6
CSASKGTGITLYQETQYF TRBV20-1 18 TRBJ2-5
CASSLGGTEQFF TRBV11-3 12 TRBJ2-1
CASSLVRTPPDTQYF TRBV7-2 15 TRBJ2-3
CASSFISDGYTF TRBV5-6 12 TRBJ1-2
CASSSSGGSRGYTF TRBV7-3 14 TRBJ1-2
CASRGTASYEQYF TRBV6-5 13 TRBJ2-7
CASRPGTSGSSDTQYF TRBV6-5 16 TRBJ2-3
CSVGARQGLEQYF TRBV29-1 13 TRBJ2-7
CASSEEPGPRVSFF TRBV6-1 14 TRBJ1-1
CAISESTRWDEQFF TRBV10-3 14 TRBJ2-1
CASSLDSALGYTF TRBV7-9 13 TRBJ1-2
CASSQVSLSEQYF TRBV3-1 13 TRBJ2-7
CSACFGGVSGELFF TRBV20-1 14 TRBJ2-2
CASSHIRDEQFF TRBV4-1 12 TRBJ2-1
CSAKSRTYSNQPQHF TRBV20-1 15 TRBJ1-5
CASSQDMGQGLAVYF TRBV4-3 15 TRBJ2-7
CASSHRWTGNNEQFF TRBV4-1 15 TRBJ2-1
CASSSGQGTFF TRBV28 11 TRBJ1-1
CSAREALFTPETQYF TRBV20-1 15 TRBJ2-5
CASSDGTSFGELFF TRBV13 14 TRBJ2-2
CASVSILKSETQFF TRBV6-5 14 TRBJ2-1
CASSPDIGYNEQFF TRBV7-2 14 TRBJ2-1
CASSSRAHHEQYF TRBV12-3/TRBV12-4 13 .
CASSQEWTRFTDTQYF TRBV4-3 16 TRBJ2-3
CSVGGAGSSYNEQFF TRBV29-1 15 TRBJ2-1
CASSYAQGANIEQFF TRBV6-6 15 TRBJ2-1
CASSLGRLTGSTDTQYF TRBV7-8 17 TRBJ2-3
CASSPRPGRPSYNEQYF TRBV9 17 TRBJ2-7
CASSLGRAGGDEQYF TRBV12-3/TRBV12-4 15 .
CAISGDLQETQYF TRBV10-3 13 TRBJ2-5
CSATLAGRSYNEQFF TRBV20-1 15 TRBJ2-1
CASKAVVAGSTDTQYF TRBV12-3/TRBV12-4 16 TRBJ2-3